Below are 5 T cell receptor beta chains sequenced from a single sample in a study of PD-L1 blockade in urothelial cancer. Measured with immunoSEQ multiplex PCR; TCRdb has only the in-frame clones, and not every one. The sample has 45,000 to 60,000 clones, 70% to 90% seen once. This sample's time point: peripheral blood 6 weeks after treatment start. The sequencing here drew on PBMCs, taken around atezolizumab (anti-PD-L1) treatment. The origin of the receptors is a man between 60 and 70 years old with urothelial cancer.

This chain uses TRBV7-9 with TRBJ2-2; tentative D call: TRBD2 (6 bases). Trimming left V 4 bases short and J 1 base short, with 16 bases between. CDR1 is SEHNR, CDR2 FQNEAQ, per germline (reference sequence). The CDR3 is 17 amino acids. The CDR3 bases are TGTGCCAGCAGCTCTAGGGCGGGGAATGGGAACACCGGGGAGCTGTTTTTT. Amino acid sequence: CASSSRAGNGNTGELFF.

This sequence joins TRBV10-2 and TRBJ1-3; TRBD1 aligns across 9 bases. CDR1 is WSHSY, CDR2 SAAADI, per germline. This CDR3 is built from 15 residues. The V segment lost 3 bases and the J segment 2 bases; nucleotides outside the gene matches: 2. The CDR3 DNA sequence: TGCGCCAGCAGTGAACAGGGGGCTGCTGGAAACACCATATATTTT. It encodes CASSEQGAAGNTIYF.

The chain combines TRBV7-9 with TRBJ2-2; D possibly corresponds to TRBD1 (6 bases). Germline V CDR1 and CDR2: SEHNR, FQNEAQ (reference sequence). This CDR3 contains 17 residues. V dropped 4 bases and J dropped 0 bases, with 15 bases sitting between them. The DNA of the CDR3 is TGTGCCAGCAGCTCGCCCCTGGGACAATCGAACACCGGGGAGCTGTTTTTT. Translated: CASSSPLGQSNTGELFF.

The CDR3 protein is CASSLLAERSGQNGYTF. In nucleotides, the CDR3 is TGTGCCAGCAGCTTGTTGGCAGAACGGAGCGGACAGAATGGCTACACCTTC. The chain uses TRBV5-4 and TRBJ1-2, with a weak D call TRBD1 (6 bases). The CDR3 spans 17 residues. V lost 1 base to trimming and J lost 6 bases, with 22 bases between them. Germline V gene data show CDR1 as SGHNT and CDR2 as YYREEE (reference sequence). The full variable domain, its missing parts supplied by reference TRBV5-4 and TRBJ1-2, is ETGVTQSPTHLIKTRGQQVTLRCSSQSGHNTVSWYQQALGQGPQFIFQYYREEENGRGNFPPRFSGLQFPNYSSELNVNALELDDSALYLCASSLLAERSGQNGYTFGSGTRLTVV.

The rearrangement uses TRBV5-1 and TRBJ2-1; D not resolved. CDR1 is SGHRS and CDR2 is YFSETQ in the germline V gene. Trimming pared 0 bases from V and 5 bases from J, leaving 12 bases between. The CDR3 runs to 15 residues. The CDR3 DNA reads TGCGCCAGCAGCTTGGTTGTTAACGGAGACAATGAGCAGTTCTTC. Its translation: CASSLVVNGDNEQFF.